This T cell receptor (beta chain) is from a study of molecular identifiers for immune sequencing clone quantification. General study findings and limits: Over 97% of effector molecules, but under 1% in naive cells, were held by clones with more than 20 RNA copies.

Naive CD8 T cells were FACS-sorted by CD8+CD4-CCR7+CD45RA+ markers. The CDR3 extends over 13 amino acids. Germline assignment: CDR1 SQVTM and CDR2 ANQGSEA. Trimming took 6 bases from V and 5 from J; bases not matched to a gene: 7. This clonotype was seen at least ten times. Antigen specificity is unknown. Methods described previously, with TCR primers listed, were used for bulk TCR libraries. One entry per CDR3 protein, called by TCRdb with MiXCR from the PCR reads. The profile shows some 650,000 distinct CDR3 sequences, 20% of them singletons. The rearrangement uses TRBV29-1 and TRBJ2-5; 9 positions agree with TRBD1. The TCR was taken from a human donor in good health. Some libraries in this study had Jurkat cell RNA spiked in. Specimen: naive CD8+ T cells from blood, with Jurkat cell RNA spiked in. Subset here: FACS-sorted CD8+CD4-CCR7+CD45RA+ naive T cells. As DNA, the CDR3 is TGCAGCGTGGGAGTGACAGGGGGGGAGACCCAGTACTTC. Its translation is CSVGVTGGETQYF.